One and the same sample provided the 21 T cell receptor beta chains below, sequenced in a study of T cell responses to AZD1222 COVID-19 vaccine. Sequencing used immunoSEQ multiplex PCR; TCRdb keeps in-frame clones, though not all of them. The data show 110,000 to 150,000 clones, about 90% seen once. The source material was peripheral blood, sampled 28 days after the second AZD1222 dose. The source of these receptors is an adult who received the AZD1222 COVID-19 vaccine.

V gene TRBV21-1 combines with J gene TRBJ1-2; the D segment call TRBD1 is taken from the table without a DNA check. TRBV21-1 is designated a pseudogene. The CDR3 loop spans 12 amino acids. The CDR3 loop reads CASIKQGYGYTF. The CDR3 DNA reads TGTGCCAGCATCAAACAGGGGTATGGCTACACCTTC.

CDR3: CASSEVQGIDGYTF. In DNA form, the CDR3 reads TGTGCCAGCAGTGAAGTTCAGGGCATCGATGGCTACACCTTC. The rearrangement uses TRBV6-1 and TRBJ1-2; tentative D call: TRBD1 (5 bases). The CDR3 is made up of 14 amino acids. V was trimmed by 1 base and J by 6 bases, leaving 12 bases between them. Germline lookup yields CDR1 MNHNS and CDR2 SASEGT.

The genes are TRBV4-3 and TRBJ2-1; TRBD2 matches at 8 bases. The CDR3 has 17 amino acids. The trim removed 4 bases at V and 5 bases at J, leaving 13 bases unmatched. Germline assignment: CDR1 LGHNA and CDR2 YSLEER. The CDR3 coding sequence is TGCGCCAGCAGCCTTAGTAACGGAGCGGGAGAGGACAATGAGCAGTTCTTC. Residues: CASSLSNGAGEDNEQFF.

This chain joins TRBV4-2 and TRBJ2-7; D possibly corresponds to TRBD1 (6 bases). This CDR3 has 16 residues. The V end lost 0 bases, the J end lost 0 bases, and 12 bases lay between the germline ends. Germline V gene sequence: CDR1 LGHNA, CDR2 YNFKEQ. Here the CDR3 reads CASSQEDGTPSYEQYF. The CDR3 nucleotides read TGTGCCAGCAGCCAAGAGGACGGGACACCCTCCTACGAGCAGTACTTC.

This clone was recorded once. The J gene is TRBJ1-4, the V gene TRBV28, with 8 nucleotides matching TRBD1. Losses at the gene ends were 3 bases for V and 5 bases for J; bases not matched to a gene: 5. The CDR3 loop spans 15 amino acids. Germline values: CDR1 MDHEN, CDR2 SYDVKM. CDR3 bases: TGTGCCAGCAGTTTCTCCGGGACAGGAAATGAAAAACTGTTTTTT. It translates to CASSFSGTGNEKLFF.

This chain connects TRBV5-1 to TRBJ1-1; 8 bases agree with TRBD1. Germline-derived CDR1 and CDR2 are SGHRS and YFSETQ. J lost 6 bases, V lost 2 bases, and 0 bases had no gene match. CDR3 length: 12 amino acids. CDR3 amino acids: CASSLQGAEAFF. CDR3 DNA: TGCGCCAGCAGCTTACAGGGGGCTGAAGCTTTCTTT. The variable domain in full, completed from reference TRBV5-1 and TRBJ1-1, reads KAGVTQTPRYLIKTRGQQVTLSCSPISGHRSVSWYQQTPGQGLQFLFEYFSETQRNKGNFPGRFSGRQFSNSRSEMNVSTLELGDSALYLCASSLQGAEAFFGQGTRLTVV.

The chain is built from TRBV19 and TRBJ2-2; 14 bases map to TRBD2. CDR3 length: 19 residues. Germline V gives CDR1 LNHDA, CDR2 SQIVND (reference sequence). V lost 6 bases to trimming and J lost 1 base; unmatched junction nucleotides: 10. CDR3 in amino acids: CASRLTTSGRAENTGELFF. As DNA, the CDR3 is TGTGCCAGTAGGCTAACGACTAGCGGGAGGGCCGAGAACACCGGGGAGCTGTTTTTT.

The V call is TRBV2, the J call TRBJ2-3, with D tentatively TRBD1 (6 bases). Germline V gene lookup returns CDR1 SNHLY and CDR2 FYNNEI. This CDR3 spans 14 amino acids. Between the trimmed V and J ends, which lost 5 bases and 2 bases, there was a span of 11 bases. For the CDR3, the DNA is TGTGCCAGCAGTCTGGACAGAGCCACAGATACGCAGTATTTT. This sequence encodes CASSLDRATDTQYF.

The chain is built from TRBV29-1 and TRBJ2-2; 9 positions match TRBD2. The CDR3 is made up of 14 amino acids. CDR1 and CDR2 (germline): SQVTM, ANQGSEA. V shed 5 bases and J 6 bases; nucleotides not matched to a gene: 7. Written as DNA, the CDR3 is TGCAGCGTTAATAGCGGGAGTCGAGCCGGGGAGCTGTTTTTT. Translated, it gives CSVNSGSRAGELFF.

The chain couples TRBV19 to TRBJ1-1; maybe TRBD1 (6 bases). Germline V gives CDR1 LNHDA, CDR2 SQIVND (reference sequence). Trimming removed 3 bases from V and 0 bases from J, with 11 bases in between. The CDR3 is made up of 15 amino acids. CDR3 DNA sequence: TGTGCCAGTAGTATGTCGCGACAGGTGAACACTGAAGCTTTCTTT. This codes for CASSMSRQVNTEAFF.

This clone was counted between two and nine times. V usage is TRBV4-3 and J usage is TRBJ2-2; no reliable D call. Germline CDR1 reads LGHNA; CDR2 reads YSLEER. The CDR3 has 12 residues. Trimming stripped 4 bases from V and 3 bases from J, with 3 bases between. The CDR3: CASSRDTGELFF. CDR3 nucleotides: TGCGCCAGCAGCCGGGACACCGGGGAGCTGTTTTTT.

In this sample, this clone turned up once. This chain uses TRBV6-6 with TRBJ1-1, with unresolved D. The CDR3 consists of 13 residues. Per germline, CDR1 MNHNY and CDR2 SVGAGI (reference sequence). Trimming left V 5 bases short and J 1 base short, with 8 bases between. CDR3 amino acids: CASSTDKNTEAFF. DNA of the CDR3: TGTGCCAGCAGTACCGATAAGAACACTGAAGCTTTCTTT.

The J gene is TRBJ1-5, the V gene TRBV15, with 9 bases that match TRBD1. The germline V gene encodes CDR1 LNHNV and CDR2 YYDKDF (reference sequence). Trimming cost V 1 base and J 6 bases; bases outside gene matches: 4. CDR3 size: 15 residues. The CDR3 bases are TGTGCCACCAGCAGAGGGGGACAGGGCACTCAGCCCCAGCATTTT. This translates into CATSRGGQGTQPQHF.

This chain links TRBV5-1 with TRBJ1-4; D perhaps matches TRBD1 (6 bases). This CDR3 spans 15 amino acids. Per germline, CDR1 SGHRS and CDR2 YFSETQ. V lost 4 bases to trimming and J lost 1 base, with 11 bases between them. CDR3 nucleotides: TGCGCCAGCAGCCCTGGGACAAGAACTAATGAAAAACTGTTTTTT. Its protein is CASSPGTRTNEKLFF.

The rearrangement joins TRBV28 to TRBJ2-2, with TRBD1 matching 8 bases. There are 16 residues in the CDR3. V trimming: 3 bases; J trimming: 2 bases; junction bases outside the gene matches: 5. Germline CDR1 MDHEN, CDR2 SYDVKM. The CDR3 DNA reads TGTGCCAGCAGTTTTAGGGGGACAGGAAACACCGGGGAGCTGTTTTTT. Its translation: CASSFRGTGNTGELFF. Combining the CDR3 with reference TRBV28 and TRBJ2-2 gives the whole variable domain DVKVTQSSRYLVKRTGEKVFLECVQDMDHENMFWYRQDPGLGLRLIYFSYDVKMKEKGDIPEGYSVSREKKERFSLILESASTNQTSMYLCASSFRGTGNTGELFFGEGSRLTVL.

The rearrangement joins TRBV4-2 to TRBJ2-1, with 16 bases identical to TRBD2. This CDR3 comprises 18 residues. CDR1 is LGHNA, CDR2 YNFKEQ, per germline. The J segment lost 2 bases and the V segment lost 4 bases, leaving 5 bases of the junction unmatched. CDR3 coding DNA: TGTGCCAGCAGCCCTGGGACTAGCGGGAGGGCCCCCTACAATGAGCAGTTCTTC. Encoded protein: CASSPGTSGRAPYNEQFF.

CDR3 bases: TGCGCCAGCAGCCAGGGGGCCGGCGGGGAGCTGTTTTTT. This codes for CASSQGAGGELFF. The V call is TRBV5-1, the J call TRBJ2-2; 8 bases are shared with TRBD1. J lost 7 bases, V lost 4 bases, and 3 bases had no gene match. This CDR3 has 13 residues. Per the germline V gene, CDR1 is SGHRS and CDR2 is YFSETQ.

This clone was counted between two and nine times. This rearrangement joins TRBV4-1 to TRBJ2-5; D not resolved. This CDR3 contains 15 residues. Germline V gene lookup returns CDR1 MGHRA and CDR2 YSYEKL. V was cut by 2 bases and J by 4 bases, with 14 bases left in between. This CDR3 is CASSQRSWAAETQYF. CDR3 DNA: TGCGCCAGCAGCCAACGAAGTTGGGCAGCAGAGACCCAGTACTTC.

The CDR3 loop reads CASRSRDQETQYF. In DNA, the CDR3 is TGTGCCAGCAGGTCCCGGGACCAAGAGACCCAGTACTTC. The V gene is TRBV6-1, the J gene TRBJ2-5; D gene unclear. The CDR3 is made up of 13 amino acids. Germline assignment: CDR1 MNHNS and CDR2 SASEGT. Trimming took 6 bases from V and 0 from J, leaving 8 bases between them.

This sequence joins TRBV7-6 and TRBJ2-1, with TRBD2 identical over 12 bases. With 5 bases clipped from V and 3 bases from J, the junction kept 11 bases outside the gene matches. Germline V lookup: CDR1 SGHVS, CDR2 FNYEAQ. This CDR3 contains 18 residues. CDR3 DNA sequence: TGTGCCAGCAGCCACAGGACTAGCGGGGCAGCTAGCTACAATGAGCAGTTCTTC. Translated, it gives CASSHRTSGAASYNEQFF.

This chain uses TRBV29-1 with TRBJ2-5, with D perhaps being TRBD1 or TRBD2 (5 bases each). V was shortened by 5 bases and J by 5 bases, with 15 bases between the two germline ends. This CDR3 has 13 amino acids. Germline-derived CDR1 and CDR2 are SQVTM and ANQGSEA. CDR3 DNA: TGCAGCGTTCCGGGGCAAACAGCGGAGACCCAGTACTTC. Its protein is CSVPGQTAETQYF.